The present T cell receptor (beta chain) was sequenced within a study of shared clonotypes between healthy human individuals. Study-wide results and limits: Apart from blood, nothing was sampled; tissue repertoires likely differ.

Study donors comprised healthy, HIV-negative adults devoid of recent acute infection or vaccination. Each donor was a Caucasian adult residing in Nashville, Tennessee. This table comes from immunoSEQ multiplex PCR, and its TCRdb copy is limited to in-frame clones, with some not included. Of fewer than 600,000 clones detected, about 85% appear once; the ten largest clones hold about 12%. V gave up 6 bases and J gave up 0 bases, with 4 bases separating them. Germline V gene data show CDR1 as MNHNY and CDR2 as SVGAGI (reference sequence). The CDR3 has 12 amino acids. Turning to this clone: Its specificity is unknown. A read error may be the cause here, since a much bigger clone is one base away.

V is TRBV6-6 and J is TRBJ2-3; D not resolved. The sequence was obtained from a woman aged 40 to 50 in good health. Some clones in this sample may be carry-over from other donors' samples. Sequencing was performed on PBMCs. The CDR3 sequence is CASSPSTDTQYF. DNA of the CDR3: TGTGCCAGCAGCCCCAGCACAGATACGCAGTATTTT.